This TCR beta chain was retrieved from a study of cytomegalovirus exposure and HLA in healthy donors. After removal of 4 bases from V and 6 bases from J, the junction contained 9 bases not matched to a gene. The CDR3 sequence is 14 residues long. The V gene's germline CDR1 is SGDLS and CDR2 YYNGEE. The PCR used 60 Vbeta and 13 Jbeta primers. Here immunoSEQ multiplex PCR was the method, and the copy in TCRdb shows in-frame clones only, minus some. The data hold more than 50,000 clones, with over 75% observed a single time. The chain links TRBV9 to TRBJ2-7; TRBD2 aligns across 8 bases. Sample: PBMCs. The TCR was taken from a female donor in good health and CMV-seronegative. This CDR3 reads CASSLGLEDREQYF. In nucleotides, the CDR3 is TGTGCCAGCAGCCTGGGACTAGAGGATCGCGAGCAGTACTTC.